The 32 T cell receptor beta chains given below trace back to one sample, sequenced in a study of molecular identifiers for immune sequencing clone quantification (dated by TCRdb to between 2018 and 2020). The library came from PCR. Sequenced using an Illumina HiSeq 4000. TCRdb trimmed public reads at Q25 via fastp, called clones via MiXCR and kept in-frame beta chains. Identical CDR3 protein sequences are pooled into one entry, listed with their most common genes and DNA. The sample data list more than 450,000 distinct CDR3 sequences, and about 20% of these were observed just once. The ten largest clones represent approximately 0.84% of the sample. Material for sequencing was naive CD8+ T cells from blood, with Jurkat cell RNA spiked in. The cell subset or site label, read with the paper, signifies: FACS-sorted CD8+CD4-CCR7+CD45RA+ naive T cells. These receptors all come from a human donor in good health. Some libraries in this study had Jurkat cell RNA spiked in.

On this clonotype itself: A much bigger clone sits one base away, suggesting this may be a read error. The chain carries TRBV28 and TRBJ2-3; 7 bases map to TRBD1. This CDR3 is 15 amino acids long. The germline V gene encodes CDR1 MDHEN and CDR2 SYDVKM. The DNA for the CDR3 is TGTGCCAGCAGTTTGGATAACAGGGGAACAGATACGCGGTATTTT. Translating it yields CASSLDNRGTDTRYF. Full variable domain (remainder filled in from reference TRBV28 and TRBJ2-3): DVKVTQSSRYLVKRTGEKVFLECVQDMDHENMFWYRQDPGLGLRLIYFSYDVKMKEKGDIPEGYSVSREKKERFSLILESASTNQTSMYLCASSLDNRGTDTRYFGPGTRLTVL.

This clonotype was found a few times. One base away lies a much larger clone, so this may be a sequencing read error. V is TRBV20-1 and J is TRBJ2-7; no clear D. Germline V gene data show CDR1 as DFQATT and CDR2 as SNEGSKA (reference sequence). V lost 2 bases and J lost 2, with 4 bases in between. The CDR3 totals 11 residues. CDR3 in amino acids: CSARQAYEQYF. DNA of the CDR3: TGCAGTGCTAGACAGGCCTACGAGCAGTACTTC.

The chain recombines TRBV6-2 or TRBV6-3 with TRBJ2-1; D remains unclear. Germline V gene data show CDR1 as MNHEY and CDR2 as SVGEGT. This CDR3 has 15 residues. With 1 base removed from V and 0 bases from J, the gap between germline ends came to 7 bases. The CDR3 region has the DNA TGTGCCAGCAGTTACTGGGGAAACTCCTACAATGAGCAGTTCTTC. Its translation: CASSYWGNSYNEQFF.

Regarding this clonotype: At one end, the junction sequence differs from germline, possibly due to a read error. The gene calls are TRBV5-6 and TRBJ2-5, with TRBD2 matching 11 bases. This CDR3 spans 15 amino acids. Germline loops: CDR1 SGHDT, CDR2 YYEEEE. CDR3 DNA sequence: TGTGCCAGCAGCTCAAGGACTAGCGGGCAAGAGACCCAGAACTTC. This encodes CASSSRTSGQETQNF.

As concerns this clonotype: No conserved phenylalanine or tryptophan is present at the end of the CDR3, so a read error is the likely explanation. The chain employs TRBV30 and TRBJ2-7, with D possibly TRBD1 on 6 matching bases. V was cut by 2 bases and J by 2 bases, with 10 bases left in between. Per germline, CDR1 GTSNPN and CDR2 SVGIG (reference sequence). CDR3 length equals 13 residues. CDR3 DNA sequence: TGTGCCTGGAGTTCCCGACAGGCCTACGAGCAGTACCTC. Residues: CAWSSRQAYEQYL.

The genes are TRBV14 and TRBJ2-1, with TRBD2 matching 10 bases. The CDR3 sequence is 17 residues long. V was pared by 3 bases and J by 0 bases, with 5 bases of the junction left unmatched. Per the germline V gene, CDR1 is SGHDN and CDR2 is FVKESK. The CDR3 DNA follows: TGTGCCAGCAGCCAGATTAGCGGGAGGCCCTCCTACAATGAGCAGTTCTTC. This gives the protein CASSQISGRPSYNEQFF.

In this sample, this clonotype turned up many times. The rearrangement joins TRBV7-9 to TRBJ2-3, with D maybe TRBD2 (7 bases). CDR1 is SEHNR, CDR2 FQNEAQ, per germline (reference sequence). This CDR3 is built from 14 residues. CDR3 DNA: TGTGCGTGGGGGAGCGGGACAATCACAGATACGCAGTATTTT. Translation: CAWGSGTITDTQYF.

This clonotype was picked up a small number of times. V usage is TRBV12-5 and J usage is TRBJ2-2; D may be TRBD2 (6 bases). Between the trimmed V and J ends, which lost 0 bases and 0 bases, there was a span of 8 bases. This CDR3 is 16 amino acids long. Germline CDR1 reads LGHNT; CDR2 reads FRNRAP. The CDR3 spells CASGLVAGPNTGELFF. The DNA for the CDR3 is TGTGCTAGTGGTTTGGTAGCGGGCCCGAACACCGGGGAGCTGTTTTTT.

This clonotype was detected a few times. The chain combines TRBV30 with TRBJ2-1, with a possible D match to TRBD2 (6 bases). The CDR3 extends over 13 amino acids. V was trimmed by 5 bases and J by 4 bases, leaving 12 bases between them. Germline loops: CDR1 GTSNPN, CDR2 SVGIG (reference sequence). Written as DNA, the CDR3 is TGTGCCTGGTACGGGACTCCATACAATGAGCAGTTCTTC. Amino acids: CAWYGTPYNEQFF.

This chain joins TRBV4-3 and TRBJ2-5; TRBD1 might be the D (6 bases). V was pared by 0 bases and J by 6 bases, with 11 bases between. Per the germline V gene, CDR1 is LGHNA and CDR2 is YSLEER. The CDR3 is made up of 14 amino acids. CDR3 region: CASSQDVTGQTQYF. The CDR3 DNA sequence: TGCGCCAGCAGCCAAGATGTGACAGGTCAGACCCAGTACTTC.

Turning to this clonotype: A clone one base away is much larger, so this may be a read error. The chain recombines TRBV15 with TRBJ2-1; tentative D call: TRBD1 (6 bases). The CDR3 sequence is 13 residues long. Germline loops: CDR1 LNHNV, CDR2 YYDKDF (reference sequence). This CDR3 reads CATSRVTGREQSF. DNA for the CDR3: TGTGCCACCAGCAGGGTCACAGGGCGTGAGCAGTCCTTC.

As to this clonotype: Just one base apart from a much larger clone, this may be a read error. The rearrangement links TRBV7-2 to TRBJ2-1; 7 positions match TRBD1. The CDR3 is made up of 14 amino acids. V was pared by 5 bases and J by 5 bases, with 6 bases of the junction left unmatched. The germline gives CDR1 SGHTA, CDR2 FQGNSA. The CDR3 DNA reads TGTGCCAGCAGCCTTTACAGGGGCGACAATGAGCAGTTCTTC. It yields the protein CASSLYRGDNEQFF.

This rearrangement joins TRBV6-2 or TRBV6-3 to TRBJ2-7; D uncertain. The V gene's germline CDR1 is MNHEY and CDR2 SVGEGT. Trimming removed 6 bases at V and 0 bases at J, with 9 bases between. This CDR3 is 13 amino acids long. The CDR3, as DNA: TGTGCCAGCAGGTTGGAGAGCTCCTACGAGCAGTACTTC. Its translation: CASRLESSYEQYF.

The CDR3 DNA is TGTGCCAGCAGTTACCTGGGGGTAGGAGAAAAACTGTTTTTT. It encodes CASSYLGVGEKLFF. The genes are TRBV6-5 and TRBJ1-4; TRBD1 is a possible D gene (5 bases). The germline gives CDR1 MNHEY, CDR2 SVGAGI. Trimming pared 2 bases from V and 8 bases from J, leaving 12 bases between. The CDR3 is made up of 14 amino acids.

This clonotype was seen many times. V usage is TRBV2 and J usage is TRBJ1-5; D is unclear. V shed 8 bases and J shed 4 bases, with 12 bases lying between them. The CDR3 has 13 residues. Per the germline V gene, CDR1 is SNHLY and CDR2 is FYNNEI. The chain's CDR3 is CASDTVSNQPQHF. In DNA form, the CDR3 reads TGTGCCAGCGACACAGTTAGTAATCAGCCCCAGCATTTT.

This clonotype occurred a few times. V and J are TRBV7-8 and TRBJ2-1, with TRBD1 as a possible D gene (5 bases). Trimming pared 2 bases from V and 7 bases from J, leaving 6 bases between. This CDR3 contains 12 residues. Per germline, CDR1 SGHVS and CDR2 FQNEAQ. Here the CDR3 DNA reads TGTGCCAGCAGCTTACACAGGAATGAGCAGTTCTTC. As protein: CASSLHRNEQFF.

This clonotype was detected many times. V gene TRBV7-2 combines with J gene TRBJ1-4; the match to TRBD1 covers 11 bases. After removal of 4 bases from V and 0 bases from J, the junction contained 4 bases not matched to a gene. This CDR3 is 17 amino acids long. Germline values: CDR1 SGHTA, CDR2 FQGNSA. CDR3 coding DNA: TGTGCCAGCAGCTGGCCGGGACAGGGGGCAACTAATGAAAAACTGTTTTTT. This gives the protein CASSWPGQGATNEKLFF.

There are a few counts of this clonotype. One end of the junction does not line up with germline, which may come from a read error. The chain has TRBV20-1 and TRBJ1-1; D remains ambiguous. CDR1 is DFQATT, CDR2 SNEGSKA, per germline (reference sequence). The CDR3 sequence is 16 residues long. CDR3 loop: CSARDGAALLNTAAFF. CDR3 bases: TGCAGTGCTAGAGATGGAGCAGCTCTTCTGAACACTGCAGCTTTCTTT.

Worth noting for this clonotype: A much larger clone sits a single nucleotide away, making a read error possible. The V call is TRBV7-6, the J call TRBJ2-3; D is ambiguous. The germline V and J ends were trimmed by 8 bases and 10 bases, with 19 bases remaining between them. The CDR3 totals 13 residues. CDR1 and CDR2 (germline): SGHVS, FNYEAQ. The CDR3 spells CASGSGRAESQYF. CDR3 DNA sequence: TGTGCCAGCGGCTCGGGTCGCGCGGAATCGCAGTATTTT.

Ten or more counts support this clonotype. This sequence joins TRBV4-1 and TRBJ1-1; D call uncertain. In germline, CDR1 is MGHRA, CDR2 YSYEKL. The CDR3 has 15 residues. The V gene lost 7 bases and the J gene lost 1 base, with 16 bases spanning the gap. CDR3 protein: CASTKLSATNTEAFF. The CDR3 DNA is TGCGCCAGCACCAAGTTATCCGCGACGAACACTGAAGCTTTCTTT.

The chain has TRBV24-1 and TRBJ2-1; 15 nucleotides match TRBD2. The CDR3 totals 15 residues. J lost 9 bases, V lost 9 bases, and 8 bases had no gene match. CDR1 and CDR2 from the germline V gene are KGHDR and SFDVKD. For the CDR3, the DNA is TGTGCCACCGGACTAGCGGGAGGGCCTTTCGTTGAGCAGTTCTTC. It translates to CATGLAGGPFVEQFF.

This chain uses TRBV27 with TRBJ1-4; D possibly corresponds to TRBD1 (5 bases). The germline gives CDR1 MNHEY, CDR2 SMNVEV (reference sequence). This CDR3 is 12 amino acids long. V lost 8 bases to trimming and J lost 8 bases, with 12 bases between them. CDR3 in DNA: TGTGCCAGCCGGGGCCCAGGAGAAAAACTGTTTTTT. This translates into CASRGPGEKLFF.

Points on this clonotype: A much larger clonotype is one base distant, so this may be a read error. The chain joins TRBV5-3 to TRBJ2-6, with D unresolved. TRBV5-3 is an ORF, and what it does is uncertain. The CDR3 runs to 19 residues. CDR3 in DNA: TGTGCCAGCAGCTTGGAAGTAACTTCCCTGGGCTCTGAGGCCAACGTCCTGACTTTC. As protein: CASSLEVTSLGSEANVLTF.

This clonotype came up a few times. The chain has TRBV20-1 and TRBJ2-1; D is unresolved. CDR3 length: 10 residues. From germline, CDR1 is DFQATT and CDR2 SNEGSKA (reference sequence). Trimming took 6 bases from V and 12 from J, leaving 12 bases between them. The CDR3 reads CSALAPGQFF. CDR3 DNA sequence: TGCAGTGCCCTGGCCCCCGGGCAGTTCTTC.

This clonotype was detected ten times or more. The chain carries TRBV29-1 and TRBJ1-1; D uncertain. CDR1 is SQVTM and CDR2 is ANQGSEA in the germline V gene. The CDR3 sequence is 11 residues long. V was clipped by 8 bases and J by 1 base, with 8 bases between them. Here the CDR3 DNA reads TGCAGCATTGGGCAGAACACTGAAGCTTTCTTT. Residues: CSIGQNTEAFF.

On this clonotype: A single base separates this from a much larger clone, so it may be a read error. The chain combines TRBV20-1 with TRBJ2-7, with D perhaps assigned TRBD1 or TRBD2 (5 bases each). The length of the CDR3 is 13 residues. V was shortened by 7 bases and J by 2 bases, with 15 bases between the two germline ends. CDR1 DFQATT and CDR2 SNEGSKA come from the germline V gene (reference sequence). CDR3 in amino acids: CSVRRDAAYEQYF. The CDR3 DNA reads as TGCAGTGTCCGCCGGGACGCGGCCTACGAGCAGTACTTC.

This clonotype was seen at least ten times. This chain links TRBV19 with TRBJ2-6; D possibly corresponds to TRBD1 (5 bases). Germline V gives CDR1 LNHDA, CDR2 SQIVND (reference sequence). This CDR3 has 20 residues. V shed 1 base and J shed 0 bases, with 19 bases lying between them. CDR3 DNA sequence: TGTGCCAGTAGTATAGTGCCCCCAGGGATTTACGGCTCTGGGGCCAACGTCCTGACTTTC. Translating gives CASSIVPPGIYGSGANVLTF.

This clonotype was detected ten times or more. The chain recombines TRBV28 with TRBJ2-3; D might be TRBD2 (5 bases). From germline, CDR1 is MDHEN and CDR2 SYDVKM. The CDR3 is 16 amino acids. Trimming removed 2 bases from V and 1 base from J, with 13 bases in between. In nucleotides, the CDR3 is TGTGCCAGCAGTTTACGCCTAGTGAGGGGCACAGATACGCAGTATTTT. Its protein is CASSLRLVRGTDTQYF.

This clonotype has only a few counts. This chain connects TRBV21-1 to TRBJ2-3. TRBV21-1 is deemed a pseudogene. The CDR3 runs 19 residues. The CDR3 loop reads CASPKSGLADPSSTDTQYF. The CDR3 nucleotides read TGTGCCAGCCCCAAGTCGGGACTAGCGGATCCGAGTAGCACAGATACGCAGTATTTT.

A few counts support this clonotype. This chain connects TRBV10-1 to TRBJ2-3; 9 bases are shared with TRBD2. The CDR3 spans 15 residues. Germline V lookup: CDR1 WNHNN, CDR2 SYGVQD (reference sequence). V shed 8 bases, J shed 2 bases, and the junction held 8 bases outside the gene matches. The CDR3 sequence: CASGGLAGSTDTQYF. CDR3 DNA: TGCGCCAGCGGCGGCCTAGCGGGGTCCACAGATACGCAGTATTTT.

The chain couples TRBV19 to TRBJ1-5; D gene uncertain. The CDR3 extends over 16 amino acids. Germline loops: CDR1 LNHDA, CDR2 SQIVND (reference sequence). V lost 3 bases to trimming and J lost 2 bases, with 14 bases between them. Written as DNA, the CDR3 is TGTGCCAGTAGTATTGCGGACTACATTGGCAATCAGCCCCAGCATTTT. Translated: CASSIADYIGNQPQHF.

In regard to this clonotype: No conserved phenylalanine or tryptophan ends this CDR3, so it is likely a read error. The chain carries TRBV28 and TRBJ1-1; perhaps TRBD1 as D (5 bases). CDR1 and CDR2 from the germline V gene are MDHEN and SYDVKM. The ends were cut back, 3 bases at V and 0 bases at J, with 8 bases in the middle. The CDR3 runs 14 residues. The CDR3: CASSLRGMNTEAFL. CDR3 nucleotides: TGTGCCAGCAGTTTGAGGGGTATGAACACTGAAGCTTTCCTT.